Given below is one TCR beta chain in context. Produced via immunoSEQ multiplex PCR; TCRdb's table is partial and in-frame only. Altogether tens of thousands of clones are present, around 86% being singletons, with the ten largest covering around 1.8%. With V trimmed by 6 bases and J by 1 base, 5 bases remained unmatched. Germline V CDR1 and CDR2: MDHEN, SYDVKM. The CDR3 sequence is 14 residues long. The data originate from a study of OX40 agonist ivuxolimab in advanced cancers. Background on the study: At 0.01 to 10 mg/kg, ivuxolimab was administered intravenously to patients every 2 weeks. Earlier treatment with anti-PD-1, anti-PD-L1 or anti-CTLA-4 was permitted, and roughly 40% had received some.

The clonotype comes from an adult with an advanced solid tumor such as melanoma, head and neck, liver or kidney cancer. The chain combines TRBV28 with TRBJ2-7; 8 positions match TRBD2. Here the sequenced sample was CD4+ or CD8+ T cells sorted from blood, taken in a trial of the OX40 agonist ivuxolimab. Here the CDR3 DNA reads TGTGCCAGCAGAGGGACTAGTAATTCCTACGAGCAGTACTTC. Encoded protein: CASRGTSNSYEQYF.